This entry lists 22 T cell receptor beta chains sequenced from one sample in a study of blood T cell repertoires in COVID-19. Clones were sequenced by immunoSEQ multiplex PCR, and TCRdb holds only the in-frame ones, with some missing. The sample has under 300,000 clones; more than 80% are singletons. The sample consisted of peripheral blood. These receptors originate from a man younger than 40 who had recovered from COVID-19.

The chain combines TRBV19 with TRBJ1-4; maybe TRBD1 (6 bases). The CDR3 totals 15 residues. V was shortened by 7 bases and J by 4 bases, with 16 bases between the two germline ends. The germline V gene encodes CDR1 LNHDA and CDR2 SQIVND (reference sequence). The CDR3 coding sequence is TGTGCCAGTACCACCCCAGGGGCCTTTAATGAAAAACTGTTTTTT. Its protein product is CASTTPGAFNEKLFF.

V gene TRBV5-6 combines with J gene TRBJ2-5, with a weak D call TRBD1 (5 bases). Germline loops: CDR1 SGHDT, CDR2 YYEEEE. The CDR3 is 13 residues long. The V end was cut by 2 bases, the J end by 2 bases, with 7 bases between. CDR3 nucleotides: TGTGCCAGCAGCTTTGACAGACAAGAGACCCAGTACTTC. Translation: CASSFDRQETQYF.

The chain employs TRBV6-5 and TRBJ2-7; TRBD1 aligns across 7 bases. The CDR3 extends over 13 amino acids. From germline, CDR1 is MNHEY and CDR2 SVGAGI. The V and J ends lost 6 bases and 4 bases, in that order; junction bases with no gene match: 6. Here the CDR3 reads CASRTGQMYEQYF. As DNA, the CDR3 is TGTGCCAGCAGGACGGGACAGATGTACGAGCAGTACTTC.

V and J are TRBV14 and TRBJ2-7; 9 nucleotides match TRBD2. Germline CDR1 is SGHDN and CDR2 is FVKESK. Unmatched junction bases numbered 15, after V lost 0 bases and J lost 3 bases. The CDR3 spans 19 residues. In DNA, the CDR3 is TGTGCCAGCAGCCAAGAGGGAAGTAGCGGGGGAGATCTCGGCTACGAGCAGTACTTC. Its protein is CASSQEGSSGGDLGYEQYF.

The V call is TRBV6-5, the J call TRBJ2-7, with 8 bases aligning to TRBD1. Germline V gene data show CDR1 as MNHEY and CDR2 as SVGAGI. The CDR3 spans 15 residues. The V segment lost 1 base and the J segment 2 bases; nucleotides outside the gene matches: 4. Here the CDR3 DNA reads TGTGCCAGCAGTTACTTGACAGGGGAAACCTACGAGCAGTACTTC. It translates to CASSYLTGETYEQYF.

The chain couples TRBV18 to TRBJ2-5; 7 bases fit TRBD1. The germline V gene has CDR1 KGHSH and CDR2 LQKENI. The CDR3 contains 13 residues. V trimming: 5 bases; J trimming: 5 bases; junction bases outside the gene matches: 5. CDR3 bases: TGTGCCAGCTCAGACAGGGTTTCCGAGACCCAGTACTTC. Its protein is CASSDRVSETQYF.

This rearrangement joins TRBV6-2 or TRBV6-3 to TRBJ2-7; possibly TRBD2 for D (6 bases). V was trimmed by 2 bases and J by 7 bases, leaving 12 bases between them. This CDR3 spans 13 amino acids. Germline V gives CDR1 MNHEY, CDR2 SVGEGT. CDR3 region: CASSYDGAGEQYF. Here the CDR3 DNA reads TGTGCCAGCAGTTACGACGGGGCGGGGGAGCAGTACTTC.

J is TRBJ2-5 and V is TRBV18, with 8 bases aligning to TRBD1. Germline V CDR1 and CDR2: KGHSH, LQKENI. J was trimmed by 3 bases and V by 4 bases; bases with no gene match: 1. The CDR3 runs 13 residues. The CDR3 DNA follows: TGTGCCAGCTCACGGGGACAGGAAGAGACCCAGTACTTC. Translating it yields CASSRGQEETQYF.

The CDR3, as DNA: TGCGCCAGCGGCGCGTCAGGGATGGTCGATTCACCCCTCCACTTT. Translating gives CASGASGMVDSPLHF. The chain carries TRBV5-1 and TRBJ1-6; possible D gene TRBD1, 5 bases. The CDR3 runs to 15 residues. V was shortened by 7 bases and J by 8 bases, with 19 bases between the two germline ends. Germline V gene sequence: CDR1 SGHRS, CDR2 YFSETQ.

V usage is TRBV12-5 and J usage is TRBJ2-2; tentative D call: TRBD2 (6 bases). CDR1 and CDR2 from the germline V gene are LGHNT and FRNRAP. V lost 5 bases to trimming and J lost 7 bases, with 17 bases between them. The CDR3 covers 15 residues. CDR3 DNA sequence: TGTGCTAGTGGTACTCAGGAGGGTCAACACGGGGAGCTGTTTTTT. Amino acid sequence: CASGTQEGQHGELFF.

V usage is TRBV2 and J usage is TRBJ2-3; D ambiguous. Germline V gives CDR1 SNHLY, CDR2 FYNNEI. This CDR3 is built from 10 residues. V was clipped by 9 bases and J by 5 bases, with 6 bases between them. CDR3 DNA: TGTGCCAGTGGTAGAGATACGCAGTATTTT. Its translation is CASGRDTQYF.

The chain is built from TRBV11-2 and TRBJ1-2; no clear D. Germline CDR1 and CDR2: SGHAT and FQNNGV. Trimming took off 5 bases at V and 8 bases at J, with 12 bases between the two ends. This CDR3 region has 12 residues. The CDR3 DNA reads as TGTGCCAGCAGCCCTCAGACTACAGGCTACACCTTC. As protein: CASSPQTTGYTF.

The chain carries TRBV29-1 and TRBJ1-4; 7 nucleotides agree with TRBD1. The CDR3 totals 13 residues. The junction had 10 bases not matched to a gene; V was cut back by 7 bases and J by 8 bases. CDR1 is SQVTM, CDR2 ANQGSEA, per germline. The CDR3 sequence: CSATTGSGEKLFF. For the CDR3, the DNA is TGCAGCGCGACGACAGGGAGTGGGGAAAAACTGTTTTTT. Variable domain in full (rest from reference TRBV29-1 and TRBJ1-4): SAVISQKPSRDICQRGTSLTIQCQVDSQVTMMFWYRQQPGQSLTLIATANQGSEATYESGFVIDKFPISRPNLTFSTLTVSNMSPEDSSIYLCSATTGSGEKLFFGSGTQLSVL.

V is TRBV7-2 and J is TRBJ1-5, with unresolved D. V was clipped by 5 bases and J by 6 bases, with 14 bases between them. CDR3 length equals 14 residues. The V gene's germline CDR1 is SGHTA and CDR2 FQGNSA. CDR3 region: CASSLMPTGQPQHF. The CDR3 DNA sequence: TGTGCCAGCAGCCTCATGCCTACCGGTCAGCCCCAGCATTTT. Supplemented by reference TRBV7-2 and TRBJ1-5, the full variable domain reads GAGVSQSPSNKVTEKGKDVELRCDPISGHTALYWYRQSLGQGLEFLIYFQGNSAPDKSGLPSDRFSAERTGGSVSTLTIQRTQQEDSAVYLCASSLMPTGQPQHFGDGTRLSIL.

CDR3 sequence (DNA): TGTGCCAGCCTACAGGGAGTCGATGAGCAGTTCTTC. Amino acid sequence: CASLQGVDEQFF. V and J are TRBV2 and TRBJ2-1, with D perhaps TRBD1 (6 bases). This CDR3 is 12 amino acids long. CDR1 is SNHLY, CDR2 FYNNEI, per germline. Deletions cut 8 bases from V and 8 bases from J, with 13 bases between.

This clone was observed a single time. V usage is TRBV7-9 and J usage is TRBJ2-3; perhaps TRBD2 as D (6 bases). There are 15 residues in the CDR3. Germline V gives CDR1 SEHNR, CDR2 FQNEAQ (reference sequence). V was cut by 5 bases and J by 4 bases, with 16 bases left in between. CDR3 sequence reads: CASSPASVVSDTQYF. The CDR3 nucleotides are TGTGCCAGCAGCCCCGCTAGCGTGGTCTCAGATACGCAGTATTTT.

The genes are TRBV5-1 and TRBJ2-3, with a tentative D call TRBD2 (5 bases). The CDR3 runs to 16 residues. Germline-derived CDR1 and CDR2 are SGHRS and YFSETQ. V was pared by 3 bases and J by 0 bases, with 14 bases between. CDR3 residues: CASSSLGLPSTDTQYF. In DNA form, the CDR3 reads TGCGCCAGCAGCTCTCTAGGACTTCCTAGCACAGATACGCAGTATTTT.

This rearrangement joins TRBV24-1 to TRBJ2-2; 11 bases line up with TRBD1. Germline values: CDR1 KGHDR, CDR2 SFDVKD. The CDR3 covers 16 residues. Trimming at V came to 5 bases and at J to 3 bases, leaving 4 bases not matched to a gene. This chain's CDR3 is CATSGWTGGDTGELFF. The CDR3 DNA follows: TGTGCCACCAGTGGTTGGACAGGGGGCGACACCGGGGAGCTGTTTTTT.

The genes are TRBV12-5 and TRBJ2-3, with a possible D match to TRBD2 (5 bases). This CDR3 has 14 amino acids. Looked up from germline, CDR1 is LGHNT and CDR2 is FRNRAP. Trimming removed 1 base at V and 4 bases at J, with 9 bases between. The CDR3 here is CASGLGQLADTQYF. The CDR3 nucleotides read TGTGCTAGTGGTTTGGGGCAACTAGCAGATACGCAGTATTTT. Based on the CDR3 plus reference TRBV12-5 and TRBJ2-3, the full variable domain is DARVTQTPRHKVTEMGQEVTMRCQPILGHNTVFWYRQTMMQGLELLAYFRNRAPLDDSGMPKDRFSAEMPDATLATLKIQPSEPRDSAVYFCASGLGQLADTQYFGPGTRLTVL.

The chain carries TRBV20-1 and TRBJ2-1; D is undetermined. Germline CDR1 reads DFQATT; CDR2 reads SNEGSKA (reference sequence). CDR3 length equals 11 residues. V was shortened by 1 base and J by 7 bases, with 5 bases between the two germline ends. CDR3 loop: CSARGANEQFF. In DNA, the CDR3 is TGCAGTGCTAGAGGTGCGAATGAGCAGTTCTTC.

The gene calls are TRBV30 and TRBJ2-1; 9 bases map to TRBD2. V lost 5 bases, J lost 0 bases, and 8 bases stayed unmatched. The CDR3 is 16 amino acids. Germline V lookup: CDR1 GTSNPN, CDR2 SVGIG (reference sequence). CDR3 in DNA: TGTGCCTGGTCGCGGGGGGGCCGGGGCTCCTACAATGAGCAGTTCTTC. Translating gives CAWSRGGRGSYNEQFF.

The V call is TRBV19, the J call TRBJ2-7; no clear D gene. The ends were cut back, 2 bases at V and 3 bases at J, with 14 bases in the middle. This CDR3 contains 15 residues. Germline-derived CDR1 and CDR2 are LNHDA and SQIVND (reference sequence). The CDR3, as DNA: TGTGCCAGTAGTATATGGTCAGGTAACATCTACGAGCAGTACTTC. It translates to CASSIWSGNIYEQYF.